This T cell receptor (beta chain) was found in a study of control samples from healthy donors and cancer patients. The sample holds a few counts of this clone. The method was immunoSEQ multiplex PCR; TCRdb's version includes in-frame clones alone and lacks a portion of them. Here the sample spans tens of thousands of clones, approximately 91% being singletons. The sample taken for sequencing was blood. The clonotype comes from a woman aged 45-60 years in good health.

In nucleotides, the CDR3 is TGTGCCAGCAGTGAAACGGTTTGGACCGGGGAGCTGTTTTTT. Amino acid sequence: CASSETVWTGELFF. The chain has TRBV2 and TRBJ2-2; D unresolved. The length of the CDR3 is 14 residues. The V end was cut by 2 bases, the J end by 5 bases, with 9 bases between. CDR1 SNHLY and CDR2 FYNNEI come from the germline V gene. The whole variable domain, filled in from reference TRBV2 and TRBJ2-2, reads EPEVTQTPSHQVTQMGQEVILRCVPISNHLYFYWYRQILGQKVEFLVSFYNNEISEKSEIFDDQFSVERPDGSNFTLKIRSTKLEDSAMYFCASSETVWTGELFFGEGSRLTVL.